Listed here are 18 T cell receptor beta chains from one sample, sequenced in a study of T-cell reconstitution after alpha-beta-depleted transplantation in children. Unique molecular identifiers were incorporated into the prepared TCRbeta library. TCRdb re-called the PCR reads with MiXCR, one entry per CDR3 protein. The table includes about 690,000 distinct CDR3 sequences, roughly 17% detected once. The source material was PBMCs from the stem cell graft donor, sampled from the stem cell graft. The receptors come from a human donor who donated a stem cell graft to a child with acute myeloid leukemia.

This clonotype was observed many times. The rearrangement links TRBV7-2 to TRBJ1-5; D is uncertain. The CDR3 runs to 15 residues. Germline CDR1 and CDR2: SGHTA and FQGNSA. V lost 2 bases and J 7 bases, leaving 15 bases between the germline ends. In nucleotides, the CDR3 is TGTGCCAGCAGCTTACGTCTTGAGGGTATACAGCCCCAGCATTTT. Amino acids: CASSLRLEGIQPQHF.

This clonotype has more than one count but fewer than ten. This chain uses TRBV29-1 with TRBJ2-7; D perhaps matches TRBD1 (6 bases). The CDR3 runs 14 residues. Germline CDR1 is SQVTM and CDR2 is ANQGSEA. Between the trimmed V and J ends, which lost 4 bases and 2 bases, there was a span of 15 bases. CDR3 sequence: CSVVGGAVPYEQYF. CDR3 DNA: TGCAGCGTTGTAGGGGGAGCCGTTCCCTACGAGCAGTACTTC.

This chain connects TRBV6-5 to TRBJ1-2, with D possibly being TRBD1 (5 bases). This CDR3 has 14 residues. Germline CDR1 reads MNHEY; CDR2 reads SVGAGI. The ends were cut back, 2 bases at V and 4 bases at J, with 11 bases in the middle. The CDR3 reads CASSYAGEGYGYTF. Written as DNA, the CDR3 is TGTGCCAGCAGTTACGCGGGGGAGGGCTATGGCTACACCTTC.

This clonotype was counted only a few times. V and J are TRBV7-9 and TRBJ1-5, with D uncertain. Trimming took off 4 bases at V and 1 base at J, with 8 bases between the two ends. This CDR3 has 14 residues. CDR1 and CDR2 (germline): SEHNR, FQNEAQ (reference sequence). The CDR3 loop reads CASSSDVSNQPQHF. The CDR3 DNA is TGTGCCAGCAGCTCTGATGTAAGCAATCAGCCCCAGCATTTT.

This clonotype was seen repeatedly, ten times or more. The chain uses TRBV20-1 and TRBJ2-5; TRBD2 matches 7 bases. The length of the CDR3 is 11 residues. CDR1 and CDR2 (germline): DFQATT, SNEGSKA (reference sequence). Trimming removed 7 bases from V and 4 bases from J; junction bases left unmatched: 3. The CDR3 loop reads CSVGGSETQYF. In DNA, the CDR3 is TGCAGTGTCGGGGGGTCAGAGACCCAGTACTTC.

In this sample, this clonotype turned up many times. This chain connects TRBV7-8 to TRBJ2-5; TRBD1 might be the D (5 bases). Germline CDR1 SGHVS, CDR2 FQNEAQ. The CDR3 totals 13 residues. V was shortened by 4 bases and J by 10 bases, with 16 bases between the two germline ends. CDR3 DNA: TGTGCCAGCAGCTGGTCGACCTCTCAGGGCCAGTACTTC. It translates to CASSWSTSQGQYF.

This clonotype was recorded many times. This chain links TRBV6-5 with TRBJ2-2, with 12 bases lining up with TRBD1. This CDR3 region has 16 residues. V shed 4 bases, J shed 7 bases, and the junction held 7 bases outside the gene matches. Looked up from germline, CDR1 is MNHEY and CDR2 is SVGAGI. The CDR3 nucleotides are TGTGCCAGCAGTTCCCTCGGGACAGGGGGCATCGGGGAGCTGTTTTTT. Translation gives CASSSLGTGGIGELFF.

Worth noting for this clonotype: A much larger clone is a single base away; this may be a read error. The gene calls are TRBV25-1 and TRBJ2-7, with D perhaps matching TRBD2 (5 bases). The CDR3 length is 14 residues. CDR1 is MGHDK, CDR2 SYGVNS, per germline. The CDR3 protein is CASKRSASSYEQHF. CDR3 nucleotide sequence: TGTGCCAGCAAGCGTAGCGCCAGCTCCTACGAGCAGCACTTC.

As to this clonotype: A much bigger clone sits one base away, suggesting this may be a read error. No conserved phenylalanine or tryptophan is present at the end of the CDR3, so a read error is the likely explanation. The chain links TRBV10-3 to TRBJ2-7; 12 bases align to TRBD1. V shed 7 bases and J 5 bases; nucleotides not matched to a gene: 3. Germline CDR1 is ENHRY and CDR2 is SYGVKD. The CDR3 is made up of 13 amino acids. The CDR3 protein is CAIKGQGANEQYA. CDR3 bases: TGTGCCATCAAGGGACAGGGGGCTAACGAGCAGTACGCC.

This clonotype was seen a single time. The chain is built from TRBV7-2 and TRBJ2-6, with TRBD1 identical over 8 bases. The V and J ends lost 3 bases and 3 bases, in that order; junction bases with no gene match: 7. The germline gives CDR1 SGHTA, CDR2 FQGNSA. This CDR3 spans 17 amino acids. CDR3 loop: CASSFGQGVLGANVLTF. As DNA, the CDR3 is TGTGCCAGCAGCTTTGGACAGGGTGTTCTTGGGGCCAACGTCCTGACTTTC.

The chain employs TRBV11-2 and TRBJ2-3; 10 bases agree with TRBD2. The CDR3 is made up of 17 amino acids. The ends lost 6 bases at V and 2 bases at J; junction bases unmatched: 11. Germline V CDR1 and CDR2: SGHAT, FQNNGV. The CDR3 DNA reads TGTGCCAGCAGACTAACCGGGACTAGCGTGGACACAGATACGCAGTATTTT. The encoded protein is CASRLTGTSVDTDTQYF.

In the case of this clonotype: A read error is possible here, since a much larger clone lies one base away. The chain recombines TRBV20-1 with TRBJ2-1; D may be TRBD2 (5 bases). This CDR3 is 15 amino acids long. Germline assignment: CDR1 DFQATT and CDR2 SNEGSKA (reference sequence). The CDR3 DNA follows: TGCTGTGCTAGCCGGACTCCAGCTTTCTACAATGAGCAGTTCTTC. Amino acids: CCASRTPAFYNEQFF.

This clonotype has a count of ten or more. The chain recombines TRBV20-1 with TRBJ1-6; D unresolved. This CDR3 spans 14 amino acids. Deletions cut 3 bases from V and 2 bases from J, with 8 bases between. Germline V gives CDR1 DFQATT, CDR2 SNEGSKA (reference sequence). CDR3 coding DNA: TGCAGTGCTAGGACACAGCCCTATAATTCACCCCTCCACTTT. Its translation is CSARTQPYNSPLHF.

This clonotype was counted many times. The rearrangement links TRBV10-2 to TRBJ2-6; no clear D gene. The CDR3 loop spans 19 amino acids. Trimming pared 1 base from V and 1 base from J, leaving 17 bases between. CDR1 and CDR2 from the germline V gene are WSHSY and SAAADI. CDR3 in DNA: TGCGCCAGCAGTGAGTGGAGTAAAGCCTTCCTTTCTGGGGCCAACGTCCTGACTTTC. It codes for CASSEWSKAFLSGANVLTF.

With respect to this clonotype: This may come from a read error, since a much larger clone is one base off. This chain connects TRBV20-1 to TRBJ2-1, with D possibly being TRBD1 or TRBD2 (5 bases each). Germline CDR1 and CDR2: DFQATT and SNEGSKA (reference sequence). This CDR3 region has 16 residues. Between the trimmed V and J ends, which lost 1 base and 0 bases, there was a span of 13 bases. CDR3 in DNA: TGCAGTGCTAGAGGAATGGGGGAAATCTCCTACAATGAGCAGTTCTTC. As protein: CSARGMGEISYNEQFF.

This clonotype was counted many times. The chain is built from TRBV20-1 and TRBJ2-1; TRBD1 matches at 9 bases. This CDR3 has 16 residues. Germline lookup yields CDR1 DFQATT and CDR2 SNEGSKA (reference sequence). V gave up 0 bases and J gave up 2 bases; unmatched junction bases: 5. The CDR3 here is CSARDFGDRAYNEQFF. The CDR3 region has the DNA TGCAGTGCTAGAGATTTCGGGGACAGGGCCTACAATGAGCAGTTCTTC.

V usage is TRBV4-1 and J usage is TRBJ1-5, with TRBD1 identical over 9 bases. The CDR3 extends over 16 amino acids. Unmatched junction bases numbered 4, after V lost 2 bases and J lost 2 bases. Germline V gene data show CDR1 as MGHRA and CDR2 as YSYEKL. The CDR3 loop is CASSQSDRGGNQPQHF. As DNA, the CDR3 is TGCGCCAGCAGCCAATCGGACAGGGGCGGCAATCAGCCCCAGCATTTT.

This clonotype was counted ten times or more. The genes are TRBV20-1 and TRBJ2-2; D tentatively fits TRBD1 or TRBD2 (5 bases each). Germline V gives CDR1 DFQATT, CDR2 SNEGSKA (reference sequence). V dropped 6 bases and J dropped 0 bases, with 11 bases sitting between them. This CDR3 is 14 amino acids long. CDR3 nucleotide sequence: TGCAGTGCCTCCGGGACGGCGAACACCGGGGAGCTGTTTTTT. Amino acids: CSASGTANTGELFF.